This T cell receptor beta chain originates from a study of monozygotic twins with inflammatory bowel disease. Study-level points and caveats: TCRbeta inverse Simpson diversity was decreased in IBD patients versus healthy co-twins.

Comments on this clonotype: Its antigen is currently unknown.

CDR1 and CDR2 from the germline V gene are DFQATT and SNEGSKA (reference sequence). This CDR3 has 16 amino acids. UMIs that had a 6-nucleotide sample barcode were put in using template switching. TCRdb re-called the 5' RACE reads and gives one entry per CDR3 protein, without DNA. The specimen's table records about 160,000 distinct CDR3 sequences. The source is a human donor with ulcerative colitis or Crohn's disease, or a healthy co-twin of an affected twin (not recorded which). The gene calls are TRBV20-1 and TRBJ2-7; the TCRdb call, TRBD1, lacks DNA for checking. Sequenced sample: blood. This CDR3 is CSARDPGPASSYEQYF.